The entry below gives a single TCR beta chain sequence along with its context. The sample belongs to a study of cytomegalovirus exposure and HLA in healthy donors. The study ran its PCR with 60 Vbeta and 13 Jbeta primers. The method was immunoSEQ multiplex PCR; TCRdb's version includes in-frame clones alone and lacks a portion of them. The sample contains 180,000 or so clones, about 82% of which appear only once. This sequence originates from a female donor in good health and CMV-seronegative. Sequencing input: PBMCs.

CDR3 sequence reads: CASSSSWGGDNEKLFF. The DNA for the CDR3 is TGTGCCAGCAGCTCCTCATGGGGGGGGGATAATGAAAAACTGTTTTTT. The chain recombines TRBV21-1 with TRBJ1-4. TRBV21-1 is a documented pseudogene. The CDR3 is 16 amino acids.